This note documents a single T cell receptor beta chain sequence. Germline V gives CDR1 SNHLY, CDR2 FYNNEI. This CDR3 is 16 amino acids long. The junction had 6 bases not matched to a gene; V was cut back by 0 bases and J by 2 bases. A second PCR of roughly 6 to 12 cycles used a sample-barcoded 5' primer and a J-beta primer mix. There were at least 3 million CDR3-containing paired-end reads obtained from each sample. From the 5' RACE reads, TCRdb called clonotypes with MiXCR, one entry per CDR3 protein. The sample lists some 1.4 million distinct CDR3 sequences, about 43% seen once, with 7.9% in the top ten. This sample stems from a study of blood T cells in healthy people across ages. Drawn from each donor were 7.5 to 10 milliliters of peripheral blood. Isolated per sample were at least 6 million PBMCs.

This clonotype originated in a woman aged 18-29 years in good health. Specimen: blood. The rearrangement joins TRBV2 to TRBJ1-1, with 7 bases lining up with TRBD1. The CDR3 DNA sequence: TGTGCCAGCAGTGAAGCGTTCGGGACAGTCAACACTGAAGCTTTCTTT. This encodes CASSEAFGTVNTEAFF.